This TCR beta chain comes out of a study of CD8 T cells in Susac syndrome. An input of about 0.5 to 1 ug of RNA was subjected to reverse transcription using random hexamers. The immunoSEQ assay covered 54 Vbeta and 13 Jbeta segments for CDR3. TCRdb reprocessed the immunoSEQ multiplex PCR reads via MiXCR and lists one record per CDR3 protein. This table has 150,000 or so distinct CDR3 sequences, around 94% appearing once. For this clonotype: The antigen is not known.

The germline V gene has CDR1 ENHRY and CDR2 SYGVKD. The V segment lost 10 bases and the J segment 3 bases; nucleotides outside the gene matches: 3. The CDR3 is 12 residues long. Study-wide results and limits: The study acknowledged a relatively small number of individuals in its TCR sequencing and HLA analysis.

TEMRA cells were FACS-enriched, with CD8+ and CD4+ T cells isolated negatively. Source material: CD4+ T cells from PBMCs. The TCR was taken from a human donor in good health. This sequence joins TRBV10-3 and TRBJ1-1, with 9 bases lining up with TRBD1. The CDR3 is CATRQGDTEAFF. In DNA, the CDR3 is TGTGCCACAAGACAGGGGGACACTGAAGCTTTCTTT.